These 23 T cell receptor beta chains were all obtained from the same sample, sequenced in a study of beta chain features in type 1 diabetes listed by TCRdb under 2018. The library was generated by the immunoSEQ multiplex PCR assay. All of the isolated RNA was reverse transcribed with the High Capacity cDNA Reverse Transcription Kit, so expressed TCRB transcripts were sequenced. Entries here come from immuneACCESS through TCRdb and include only in-frame sequences with V and J called. Some clones fail to appear in such tables; in the studies checked, an unresolved V gene covers under half of the shortfall, and the cause of the remainder is unknown. This sample holds 500,000 to 700,000 clones; roughly 15% were observed only once. Together, the top ten hold 0.07% to 0.095% of the sample. The sample was naive CD4+ T cells from blood. Explained via the paper, the cell subset or site label denotes: true naive CD4+ T cells. These receptor sequences come from a man aged 18 to 29 in good health.

A few counts support this clone. The rearrangement uses TRBV7-2 and TRBJ2-1; unclear D gene. Per germline, CDR1 SGHTA and CDR2 FQGNSA. The V end lost 5 bases, the J end lost 3 bases, and 14 bases lay between the germline ends. CDR3 size: 15 residues. The CDR3 DNA follows: TGTGCCAGCAGCCCCTCTCCCCCAGGCTACAATGAGCAGTTCTTC. Protein product: CASSPSPPGYNEQFF.

For this clone: The identical CDR3 is also encoded by other nucleotide sequences in the sample. The chain employs TRBV27 and TRBJ2-7, with 7 bases lining up with TRBD1. CDR1 is MNHEY and CDR2 is SMNVEV in the germline V gene (reference sequence). Unmatched junction bases numbered 4, after V lost 6 bases and J lost 2 bases. The CDR3 has 13 residues. The CDR3 sequence: CASSPTGTYEQYF. The CDR3 DNA sequence: TGTGCCAGCAGCCCGACAGGGACCTACGAGCAGTACTTC.

This chain joins TRBV2 and TRBJ2-2; D is possibly TRBD1 (6 bases). This CDR3 is built from 15 residues. Trimming removed 6 bases at V and 4 bases at J, with 15 bases between. The V gene's germline CDR1 is SNHLY and CDR2 FYNNEI. The DNA for the CDR3 is TGTGCCAGCAGACTAGGGCAGGGGACCACCGGGGAGCTGTTTTTT. Translation gives CASRLGQGTTGELFF.

The CDR3 DNA sequence: TGCGCCAGCAGCCGAGGGACAGGGGCCTACGAGCAGTACTTC. This sequence encodes CASSRGTGAYEQYF. The J gene is TRBJ2-7, the V gene TRBV4-1; TRBD1 agrees at 10 bases. CDR3 length: 14 amino acids. The J segment lost 2 bases and the V segment lost 4 bases, leaving 2 bases of the junction unmatched. Germline CDR1 reads MGHRA; CDR2 reads YSYEKL.

The rearrangement joins TRBV28 to TRBJ1-6; D might be TRBD1 (5 bases). CDR1 is MDHEN and CDR2 is SYDVKM in the germline V gene. The CDR3 is made up of 15 amino acids. Trimming removed 5 bases at V and 7 bases at J, with 15 bases between. The CDR3 loop reads CASSASRGENSPLHF. CDR3 nucleotides: TGTGCCAGCAGTGCCTCTCGAGGGGAGAATTCACCCCTCCACTTT.

CDR3 DNA: TGTGCCAGCAGCTTAAAGGGAAAAGGCCAGCCCCAGCATTTT. Translated, it gives CASSLKGKGQPQHF. The chain has TRBV7-8 and TRBJ1-5; no clear D gene. There are 14 residues in the CDR3. The germline gives CDR1 SGHVS, CDR2 FQNEAQ. Deletions cut 2 bases from V and 7 bases from J, with 12 bases between.

The V gene is TRBV5-4, the J gene TRBJ2-6; no firm D call. Germline V gives CDR1 SGHNT, CDR2 YYREEE (reference sequence). Trimming shortened V by 1 base and J by 0 bases, and 14 bases separated the two germline ends. The CDR3 covers 18 residues. CDR3: CASSLLSMASSGANVLTF. The CDR3 DNA sequence: TGTGCCAGCAGCTTGCTTTCGATGGCGAGCTCTGGGGCCAACGTCCTGACTTTC.

The chain combines TRBV6-5 with TRBJ2-1; 9 nucleotides agree with TRBD2. The CDR3 is 16 amino acids. The V gene end was trimmed by 4 bases and the J gene end by 1 base; junction bases not matched to a gene: 5. Germline V CDR1 and CDR2: MNHEY, SVGAGI. CDR3 nucleotides: TGTGCCAGCAGTTCCATAGCGGGGGCTTCCTACAATGAGCAGTTCTTC. This sequence encodes CASSSIAGASYNEQFF.

The rearrangement uses TRBV7-9 and TRBJ2-3, with TRBD1 matching 7 bases. The CDR3 sequence is 17 residues long. The V gene's germline CDR1 is SEHNR and CDR2 FQNEAQ (reference sequence). Trimming cost V 5 bases and J 1 base; bases outside gene matches: 12. This chain's CDR3 is CASSPRTDRRRTDTQYF. CDR3 coding DNA: TGTGCCAGCAGCCCCAGGACGGACAGGCGACGCACAGATACGCAGTATTTT.

The genes are TRBV5-1 and TRBJ2-3; D not certain. The CDR3 consists of 14 residues. The V end lost 0 bases, the J end lost 2 bases, and 7 bases lay between the germline ends. Germline V gene lookup returns CDR1 SGHRS and CDR2 YFSETQ. Written as DNA, the CDR3 is TGCGCCAGCAGCTTGGCCCGGAACACAGATACGCAGTATTTT. Amino acids: CASSLARNTDTQYF. The variable domain in full, with the rest retrieved from reference TRBV5-1 and TRBJ2-3, is KAGVTQTPRYLIKTRGQQVTLSCSPISGHRSVSWYQQTPGQGLQFLFEYFSETQRNKGNFPGRFSGRQFSNSRSEMNVSTLELGDSALYLCASSLARNTDTQYFGPGTRLTVL.

The genes are TRBV9 and TRBJ1-1, with D perhaps matching TRBD1 (5 bases). V was trimmed by 0 bases and J by 7 bases, leaving 13 bases between them. The CDR3 is 14 amino acids. Germline CDR1 SGDLS, CDR2 YYNGEE. For the CDR3, the DNA is TGTGCCAGCAGCGTAGTTCCCCGACAGATTGAAGCTTTCTTT. Its translation is CASSVVPRQIEAFF. Variable domain in full (rest from reference TRBV9 and TRBJ1-1): DSGVTQTPKHLITATGQRVTLRCSPRSGDLSVYWYQQSLDQGLQFLIQYYNGEERAKGNILERFSAQQFPDLHSELNLSSLELGDSALYFCASSVVPRQIEAFFGQGTRLTVV.

This clone has just a few counts. The gene calls are TRBV9 and TRBJ1-1; D uncertain. Germline loops: CDR1 SGDLS, CDR2 YYNGEE. Trimming removed 4 bases from V and 0 bases from J, with 13 bases in between. The CDR3 covers 15 residues. This CDR3 reads CASSLEDGMNTEAFF. CDR3 sequence (DNA): TGTGCCAGCAGCCTCGAAGACGGGATGAACACTGAAGCTTTCTTT.

This chain joins TRBV5-4 and TRBJ1-5; D might be TRBD1 (6 bases). Germline values: CDR1 SGHNT, CDR2 YYREEE (reference sequence). The CDR3 consists of 16 residues. Trimming left V 0 bases short and J 7 bases short, with 17 bases between. The CDR3 region has the DNA TGTGCCAGCAGCTTGGGCGGAGGGGGGCGCGACCAGCCCCAGCATTTT. Translation gives CASSLGGGGRDQPQHF.

Only a few counts were recorded for this clone. V and J are TRBV9 and TRBJ1-1, with 7 bases lining up with TRBD1. Germline V gene lookup returns CDR1 SGDLS and CDR2 YYNGEE. The trim removed 0 bases at V and 1 base at J, leaving 9 bases unmatched. The CDR3 runs to 17 residues. CDR3 in DNA: TGTGCCAGCAGCGTAGCTTTCCCCACAGGGGAGAACACTGAAGCTTTCTTT. Translated: CASSVAFPTGENTEAFF.

This clone was observed a handful of times. The J gene is TRBJ1-2, the V gene TRBV27; no reliable D call. Germline CDR1 MNHEY, CDR2 SMNVEV (reference sequence). Trimming shortened V by 4 bases and J by 7 bases, and 16 bases separated the two germline ends. The length of the CDR3 is 14 residues. CDR3 protein: CASSSRSDRSGYTF. CDR3 in DNA: TGTGCCAGCAGTTCCCGATCTGATAGGTCTGGCTACACCTTC.

The V call is TRBV25-1, the J call TRBJ2-7; D is ambiguous. The CDR3 length is 13 residues. Per the germline V gene, CDR1 is MGHDK and CDR2 is SYGVNS. V lost 6 bases and J lost 2, with 11 bases in between. The CDR3 here is CASRVGGTYEQYF. CDR3 nucleotides: TGTGCCAGCAGAGTAGGCGGAACCTACGAGCAGTACTTC.

This chain uses TRBV9 with TRBJ1-6, with a possible D match to TRBD1 (5 bases). V lost 0 bases and J 6 bases, leaving 13 bases between the germline ends. The CDR3 consists of 16 residues. Germline CDR1 reads SGDLS; CDR2 reads YYNGEE. The CDR3 DNA is TGTGCCAGCAGCGTAGGTCAGGGTCTGTCTAATTCACCCCTCCACTTT. This codes for CASSVGQGLSNSPLHF. Filled out from reference TRBV9 and TRBJ1-6, the complete variable domain reads DSGVTQTPKHLITATGQRVTLRCSPRSGDLSVYWYQQSLDQGLQFLIQYYNGEERAKGNILERFSAQQFPDLHSELNLSSLELGDSALYFCASSVGQGLSNSPLHFGNGTRLTVT.

The DNA of the CDR3 is TGTGCTAGTGGTTTGGTCCTACAGGGGCTATCCTACAATGAGCAGTTCTTC. It translates to CASGLVLQGLSYNEQFF. This rearrangement joins TRBV12-5 to TRBJ2-1, with 7 bases fitting TRBD1. Per germline, CDR1 LGHNT and CDR2 FRNRAP. The CDR3 length is 17 residues. Germline trimming cut 0 bases from V and 1 base from J; bases unmatched to any gene: 6.

The chain couples TRBV30 to TRBJ1-5, with TRBD1 as a possible D gene (5 bases). The CDR3 length is 15 residues. Trimming cost V 4 bases and J 2 bases, with 15 bases left between them. Per the germline V gene, CDR1 is GTSNPN and CDR2 is SVGIG (reference sequence). In DNA form, the CDR3 reads TGTGCCTGGACCCTCCGGGGACTCGGCAATCAGCCCCAGCATTTT. This encodes CAWTLRGLGNQPQHF.

Only a few counts were recorded for this clone. The V call is TRBV7-9, the J call TRBJ2-2, with D tentatively TRBD1 (5 bases). This CDR3 spans 19 amino acids. Germline CDR1 is SEHNR and CDR2 is FQNEAQ (reference sequence). Trimming removed 5 bases from V and 1 base from J, with 23 bases in between. CDR3 nucleotides: TGTGCCAGCAGCCTCCCCGCTGGGGCCAGGATAAGGAACACCGGGGAGCTGTTTTTT. Amino acids: CASSLPAGARIRNTGELFF.

The chain combines TRBV4-3 with TRBJ1-1; D call uncertain. This CDR3 is built from 14 residues. V lost 4 bases to trimming and J lost 11 bases, with 20 bases between them. CDR1 is LGHNA, CDR2 YSLEER, per germline. The CDR3 DNA reads as TGCGCCAGCAGCCTCGGACGGATTGTTCATGGGGCTTTCTTT. Protein: CASSLGRIVHGAFF.

This clone was seen a few times. This rearrangement joins TRBV4-2 to TRBJ1-4; perhaps TRBD1 as D (5 bases). Trimming cost V 0 bases and J 7 bases, with 9 bases left between them. CDR1 LGHNA and CDR2 YNFKEQ come from the germline V gene. The CDR3 is made up of 14 amino acids. The CDR3 is CASSQDGQGEKLFF. In DNA, the CDR3 is TGTGCCAGCAGCCAAGATGGGCAGGGTGAAAAACTGTTTTTT.

This clone was observed a few times. The V and J genes are TRBV7-6 and TRBJ1-5; 12 bases are a match to TRBD1. The CDR3 covers 16 residues. Germline-derived CDR1 and CDR2 are SGHVS and FNYEAQ. Trimming at V came to 5 bases and at J to 6 bases, leaving 8 bases not matched to a gene. CDR3 sequence: CASSPSGTGGRQPQHF. Here the CDR3 DNA reads TGTGCCAGCAGCCCGTCCGGGACAGGGGGCCGTCAGCCCCAGCATTTT.